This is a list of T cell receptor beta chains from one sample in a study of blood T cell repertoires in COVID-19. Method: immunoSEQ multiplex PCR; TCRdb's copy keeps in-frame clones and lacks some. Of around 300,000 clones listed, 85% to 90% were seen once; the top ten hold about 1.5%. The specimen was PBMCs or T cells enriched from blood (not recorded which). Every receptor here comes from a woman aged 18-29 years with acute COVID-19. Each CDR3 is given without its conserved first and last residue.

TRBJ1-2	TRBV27	ASSRYASGLLYGYT
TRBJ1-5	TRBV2	ASGLGGNQPQH
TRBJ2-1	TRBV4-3	ASSQVASFALGNEQF
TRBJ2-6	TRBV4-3	ASSHDRTGAGANVLT
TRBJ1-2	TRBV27	ASRDSRANGYT
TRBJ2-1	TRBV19	ATKDRDAGEQF
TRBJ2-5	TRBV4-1	ASSQAGLGETQY
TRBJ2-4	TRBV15	ATSLKGTSGIQY
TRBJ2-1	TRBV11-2	ASSLQIEQF
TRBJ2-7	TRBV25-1	ASKGQADVGEQY
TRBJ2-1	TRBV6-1	ASSGLAGVIDNEQF
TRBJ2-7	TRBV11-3	ASSLGLTRDRLYEQY
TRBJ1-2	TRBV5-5	ASSLAIRQADT
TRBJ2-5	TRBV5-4	ASSSRDTLQETQY
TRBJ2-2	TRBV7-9	ASSFRTGETGELF
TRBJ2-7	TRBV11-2	ASSLDPRTKSSYEQY
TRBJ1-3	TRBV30	AWSPPGPRGRNTIY
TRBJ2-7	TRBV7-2	ASSLAPSAYEQY
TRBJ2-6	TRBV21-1	ASKRTGTDDSGANVLT
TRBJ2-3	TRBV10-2	ASSPGLAGPNFFTDTQY
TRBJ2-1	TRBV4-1	ASSHSGGPNEQF
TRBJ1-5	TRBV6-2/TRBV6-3	ASSYMDRAHQPQH
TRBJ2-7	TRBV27	ASSRGAGYYEQY
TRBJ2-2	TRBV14	ASSQEPGLAGEGTGELF
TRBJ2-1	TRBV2	ASESGLWTYNEQF
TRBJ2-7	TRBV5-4	ASSSRDRGYYEQY
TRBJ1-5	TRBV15	ATSPTGGRQPQH
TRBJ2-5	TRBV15	ATSSLPGLAGAGETQY
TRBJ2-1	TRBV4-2	ASSPTGLGFIF
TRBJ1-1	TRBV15	ATSRDRGHTEAF
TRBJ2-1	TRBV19	ASSPARTSGTRTGEQF
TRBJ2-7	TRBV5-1	ASSSRSLGLGDYEQY
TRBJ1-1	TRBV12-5	ASGMPGGGLMNTEAF
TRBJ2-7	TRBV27	ASRGRGLYEQY
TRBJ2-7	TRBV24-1	ATTRRDSASYEQY
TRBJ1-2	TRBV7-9	ASSFPGQGINGYT
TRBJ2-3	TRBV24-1	ATRGNLESDTQY
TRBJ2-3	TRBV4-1	ASSQRTITDTQY
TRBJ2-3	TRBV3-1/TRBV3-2	ASSQDPLGRTDTQY
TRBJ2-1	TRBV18	ASLELGYAYNEQF
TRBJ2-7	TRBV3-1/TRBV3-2	ASSQGGAGGRHEQY